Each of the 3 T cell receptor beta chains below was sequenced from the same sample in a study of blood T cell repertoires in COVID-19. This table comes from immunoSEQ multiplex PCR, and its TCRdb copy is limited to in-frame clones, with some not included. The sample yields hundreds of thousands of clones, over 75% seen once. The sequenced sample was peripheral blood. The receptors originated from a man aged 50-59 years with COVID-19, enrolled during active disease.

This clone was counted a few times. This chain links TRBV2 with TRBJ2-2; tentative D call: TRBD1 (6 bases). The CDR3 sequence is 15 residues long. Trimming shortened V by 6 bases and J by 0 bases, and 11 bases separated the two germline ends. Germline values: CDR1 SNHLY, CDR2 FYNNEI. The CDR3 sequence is CASRKDSANTGELFF. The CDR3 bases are TGTGCCAGCAGGAAGGACAGCGCGAACACCGGGGAGCTGTTTTTT.

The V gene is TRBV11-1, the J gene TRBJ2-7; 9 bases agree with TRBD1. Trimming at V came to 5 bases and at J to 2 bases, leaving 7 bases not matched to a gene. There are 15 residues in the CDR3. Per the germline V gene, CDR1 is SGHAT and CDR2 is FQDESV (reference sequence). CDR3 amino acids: CASSPYGQGPYEQYF. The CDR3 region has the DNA TGTGCCAGCAGCCCCTATGGACAGGGGCCCTACGAGCAGTACTTC.

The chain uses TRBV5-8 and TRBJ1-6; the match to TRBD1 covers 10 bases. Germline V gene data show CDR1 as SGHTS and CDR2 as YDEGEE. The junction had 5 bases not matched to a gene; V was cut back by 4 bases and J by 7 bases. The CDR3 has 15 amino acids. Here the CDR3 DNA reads TGTGCCAGCAGCGGAGGGACAGGGGTGAATTCACCCCTCCACTTT. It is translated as CASSGGTGVNSPLHF.